This is a list of T cell receptor beta chains from one sample in a study of blood T cell repertoires in COVID-19. TCRdb keeps only in-frame clones here, not all; method: immunoSEQ multiplex PCR. Of approximately 200,000 clones in the sample, about nine tenths are singletons; the top ten hold approximately 2.4%. The sequencing sample was made of PBMCs or T cells enriched from blood (not recorded which). The receptor set was obtained from a woman in her 30s who had recovered from COVID-19. The CDR3 runs from the conserved cysteine through the conserved F or W. A D gene is named only where the DNA matches it firmly. Clone size is given for some rows only: seen once, a few or many times, or a class if the clone is expanded.

cdr3_aa cdr3_nt j_call v_call clone_size d_call
CASSLAGGPYNEQFF TGTGCCAGCAGCCTAGCGGGGGGTCCCTACAATGAGCAGTTCTTC TRBJ2-1 TRBV7-2 - TRBD2
CASRLQGGASGNTIYF TGTGCCAGTAGGCTCCAAGGGGGCGCTTCTGGAAACACCATATATTTT TRBJ1-3 TRBV19 - TRBD1
CASSLQENQPQHF TGTGCCAGCAGCTTACAGGAAAATCAGCCCCAGCATTTT TRBJ1-5 TRBV7-3 - -
CASSQGTSGYIKGNIQYF TGCGCCAGCAGCCAAGGGACTAGCGGGTATATTAAAGGAAACATTCAGTACTTC TRBJ2-4 TRBV4-1 few TRBD2
CASRAGGASGNTIYF TGTGCCAGCAGAGCAGGGGGCGCCTCTGGAAACACCATATATTTT TRBJ1-3 TRBV6-5 once TRBD1
CASSPGQGWMNTEAFF TGTGCCAGCAGCCCAGGACAGGGTTGGATGAACACTGAAGCTTTCTTT TRBJ1-1 TRBV9 - TRBD1
CASSIGAGGASDGYTF TGTGCCAGTAGTATAGGGGCAGGGGGCGCATCGGATGGCTACACCTTC TRBJ1-2 TRBV19 - TRBD1
CSASRVDYEQYF TGCAGTGCTAGTCGGGTAGACTACGAGCAGTACTTC TRBJ2-7 TRBV20-1 - -
CASSITRGATNEKLFF TGTGCCAGCAGCATCACCCGGGGGGCGACTAATGAAAAACTGTTTTTT TRBJ1-4 TRBV5-5 - -
CASSLGDSAGTF TGCGCCAGCAGCTTGGGGGACAGTGCTGGCACCTTC TRBJ1-2 TRBV5-1 - TRBD1
CASSTDRGGQPQHF TGTGCCAGCAGCACCGACAGGGGCGGACAGCCCCAGCATTTT TRBJ1-5 TRBV7-9 - TRBD1
CASSLKRGGVTGELFF TGTGCCAGCAGTCTAAAGCGGGGGGGCGTCACCGGGGAGCTGTTTTTT TRBJ2-2 TRBV6-2/TRBV6-3 - TRBD2
CASKASSASSYNEQFF TGTGCCAGCAAAGCATCTAGCGCTAGCTCCTACAATGAGCAGTTCTTC TRBJ2-1 TRBV2 - -
CATSRQDSYEQYF TGTGCCACCAGCCGTCAGGACTCCTACGAGCAGTACTTC TRBJ2-7 TRBV15 - -
CASSPGQGLAGNTIYF TGCGCCAGCAGCCCGGGACAGGGGTTAGCTGGAAACACCATATATTTT TRBJ1-3 TRBV5-1 once TRBD1
CASSPRGQESTNEKLFF TGTGCCAGTAGTCCGAGGGGACAGGAATCAACTAATGAAAAACTGTTTTTT TRBJ1-4 TRBV19 - TRBD1
CASSEIANIQYF TGTGCCAGCAGTGAAATAGCGAACATTCAGTACTTC TRBJ2-4 TRBV6-1 once -
CASTFEGAQGYTF TGTGCCAGCACCTTTGAAGGGGCACAAGGCTACACCTTC TRBJ1-2 TRBV12-3/TRBV12-4 - -
CASSPRENSPLHF TGTGCCAGCTCACCCCGGGAGAATTCACCCCTCCACTTT TRBJ1-6 TRBV18 once -
CASSLGGGFQETQYF TGTGCCAGCAGCTTAGGGGGAGGTTTCCAAGAGACCCAGTACTTC TRBJ2-5 TRBV7-3 - -
CASSPQQFRLAGVETQYF TGTGCCAGCAGCCCCCAACAATTTCGACTAGCGGGGGTAGAGACCCAGTACTTC TRBJ2-5 TRBV7-9 - TRBD2
CATSDPGGDYGYTF TGTGCCACCAGTGACCCGGGGGGGGACTATGGCTACACCTTC TRBJ1-2 TRBV24-1 - -
CASSVGERASMKETQYF TGTGCCAGCAGCGTAGGGGAGCGGGCCTCGATGAAAGAGACCCAGTACTTC TRBJ2-5 TRBV9 - -
CASSYFPDRAQGGYTF TGTGCCAGCAGTTACTTCCCAGACAGAGCTCAGGGCGGCTACACCTTC TRBJ1-2 TRBV6-5 - -
CATEGQGASETQYF TGTGCCACCGAGGGACAGGGGGCGTCGGAGACCCAGTACTTC TRBJ2-5 TRBV24-1 - TRBD1
CASSLSPSSYNEQFF TGTGCCAGCAGCCTATCTCCTAGCTCCTACAATGAGCAGTTCTTC TRBJ2-1 TRBV3-1/TRBV3-2 - -
CASRQGQRREANVLTF TGTGCCAGTAGACAGGGACAGCGGAGGGAGGCCAACGTCCTGACTTTC TRBJ2-6 TRBV19 - -
CASSLGTGYGYTF TGTGCCAGCAGCTTGGGGACAGGTTATGGCTACACCTTC TRBJ1-2 TRBV11-3 - TRBD1
CASSPGHRVSNYGYTF TGCGCCAGCAGCCCGGGGCACAGGGTTTCTAACTATGGCTACACCTTC TRBJ1-2 TRBV5-1 - -
CASSLSWGTGIETQYF TGTGCCAGCAGCTTATCATGGGGGACAGGAATAGAGACCCAGTACTTC TRBJ2-5 TRBV7-9 - TRBD1
CASSPGVRDTEAFF TGTGCCAGCAGCCCAGGGGTTAGAGACACTGAAGCTTTCTTT TRBJ1-1 TRBV27 - -